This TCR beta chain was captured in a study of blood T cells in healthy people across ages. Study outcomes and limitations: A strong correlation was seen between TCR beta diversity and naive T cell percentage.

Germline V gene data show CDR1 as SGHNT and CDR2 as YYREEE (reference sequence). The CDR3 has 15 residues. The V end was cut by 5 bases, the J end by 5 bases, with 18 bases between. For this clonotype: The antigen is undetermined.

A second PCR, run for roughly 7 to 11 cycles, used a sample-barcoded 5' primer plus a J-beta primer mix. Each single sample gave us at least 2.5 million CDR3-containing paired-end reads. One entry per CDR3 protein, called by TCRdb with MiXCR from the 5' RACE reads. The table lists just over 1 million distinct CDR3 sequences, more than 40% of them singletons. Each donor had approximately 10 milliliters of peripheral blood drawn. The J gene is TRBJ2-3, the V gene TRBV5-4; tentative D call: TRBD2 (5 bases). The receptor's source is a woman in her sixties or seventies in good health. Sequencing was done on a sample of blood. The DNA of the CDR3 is TGTGCCAGCAGGTGGAGCGGAACCGGAAGAGATACGCAGTATTTT. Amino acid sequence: CASRWSGTGRDTQYF.